These 7 T cell receptor beta chains were all obtained from the same sample, sequenced in a study of OX40 agonist ivuxolimab in advanced cancers. Assay used: immunoSEQ multiplex PCR; TCRdb lists only in-frame clones, some missing. The profile shows around 37,000 clones, roughly 76% of them singletons. This material consisted of CD4+ or CD8+ T cells sorted from blood, taken in a trial of the OX40 agonist ivuxolimab. The receptor source for this set is an adult with an advanced solid tumor such as melanoma, head and neck, liver or kidney cancer.

As DNA, the CDR3 is TGTGCCACAGTACAGGGGGTAACTGGCTACACCTTC. It translates to CATVQGVTGYTF. The V call is TRBV28, the J call TRBJ1-2, with 8 bases identical to TRBD1. Trimming removed 10 bases from V and 7 bases from J; junction bases left unmatched: 8. Germline lookup yields CDR1 MDHEN and CDR2 SYDVKM. The CDR3 loop spans 12 amino acids.

This chain links TRBV7-2 with TRBJ1-4, with TRBD1 matching over 9 bases. V gave up 1 base and J gave up 5 bases; unmatched junction bases: 5. Germline V gene sequence: CDR1 SGHTA, CDR2 FQGNSA. This CDR3 comprises 16 residues. As DNA, the CDR3 is TGTGCCAGCAGCTTAGGGTTGACAGGGGGAAATGAAAAACTGTTTTTT. Translated: CASSLGLTGGNEKLFF.

The V call is TRBV19, the J call TRBJ1-1; a weak D match, TRBD1 (5 bases). Germline V CDR1 and CDR2: LNHDA, SQIVND (reference sequence). V shed 5 bases and J shed 10 bases, with 11 bases lying between them. This CDR3 has 11 residues. The CDR3 reads CASSWGRGAFF. DNA of the CDR3: TGTGCCAGTAGTTGGGGAAGGGGAGCTTTCTTT.

This clone showed up just a few times. The rearrangement joins TRBV6-1 to TRBJ2-7; 9 positions agree with TRBD1. V lost 1 base, J lost 6 bases, and 4 bases stayed unmatched. Germline loops: CDR1 MNHNS, CDR2 SASEGT. CDR3 size: 14 residues. The CDR3 reads CASSEVGQGGEQYF. Written as DNA, the CDR3 is TGTGCCAGCAGTGAAGTGGGACAGGGAGGCGAGCAGTACTTC.

The V and J genes are TRBV5-8 and TRBJ2-3; D may be TRBD1 (5 bases). Germline V gene lookup returns CDR1 SGHTS and CDR2 YDEGEE. The CDR3 length is 17 residues. Trimming removed 4 bases at V and 10 bases at J, with 28 bases between. CDR3 in amino acids: CASSGHLRTRVAPSQYF. The CDR3 region has the DNA TGTGCCAGCAGCGGACATTTGCGGACAAGAGTTGCTCCCTCGCAGTATTTT. Full variable domain (outside the CDR3, taken from reference TRBV5-8 and TRBJ2-3): EAGVTQSPTHLIKTRGQQATLRCSPISGHTSVYWYQQALGLGLQFLLWYDEGEERNRGNFPPRFSGRQFPNYSSELNVNALELEDSALYLCASSGHLRTRVAPSQYFGPGTRLTVL.

This chain uses TRBV7-9 with TRBJ2-3; D ambiguous. There are 15 residues in the CDR3. The V gene lost 5 bases and the J gene lost 0 bases, with 12 bases spanning the gap. In germline, CDR1 is SEHNR, CDR2 FQNEAQ (reference sequence). CDR3 sequence: CASSGDYYSTDTQYF. The CDR3 nucleotides read TGTGCCAGCAGCGGGGATTATTATAGCACAGATACGCAGTATTTT.

V and J are TRBV19 and TRBJ1-3, with TRBD1 as a possible D gene (5 bases). The germline V and J ends were trimmed by 6 bases and 3 bases, with 18 bases remaining between them. Germline values: CDR1 LNHDA, CDR2 SQIVND (reference sequence). CDR3 size: 16 residues. The CDR3 bases are TGTGCCAGTAGGCTTCCCGGGACGGTTCGTGGAAACACCATATATTTT. Its protein is CASRLPGTVRGNTIYF. The full variable domain, completed using reference TRBV19 and TRBJ1-3, is DGGITQSPKYLFRKEGQNVTLSCEQNLNHDAMYWYRQDPGQGLRLIYYSQIVNDFQKGDIAEGYSVSREKKESFPLTVTSAQKNPTAFYLCASRLPGTVRGNTIYFGEGSWLTVV.